The 4 T cell receptor beta chains in this list originate from one sample, sequenced in a study of patients and donors after allogeneic stem cell transplantation. TCRdb ran MiXCR on the RT-PCR reads and lists one entry per CDR3 protein. The sample records approximately 20,000 distinct CDR3 sequences, around 5.3% being singletons. The sample comprised blood, either unsorted or a sorted T cell fraction (not recorded which). Every receptor here comes from a human donor who was either an allogeneic HSCT recipient or a stem cell or donor lymphocyte infusion donor (not recorded which). It is not recorded whose cells these are; they may come from a transplant donor.

There are a few counts of this clonotype. V and J are TRBV5-1 and TRBJ2-7; 8 bases line up with TRBD1. J lost 5 bases, V lost 4 bases, and 8 bases had no gene match. Germline CDR1 SGHRS, CDR2 YFSETQ. CDR3 length: 14 residues. CDR3 in amino acids: CASSVTADRDEQYF. As DNA, the CDR3 is TGCGCCAGCAGCGTGACTGCGGACAGGGACGAGCAGTACTTC.

This clonotype has just a few counts. This chain links TRBV10-1 with TRBJ1-1; D might be TRBD1 (5 bases). The germline CDR1 and CDR2 sequences are WNHNN and SYGVQD (reference sequence). There are 14 residues in the CDR3. Between the trimmed V and J ends, which lost 8 bases and 3 bases, there was a span of 16 bases. CDR3 DNA: TGCGCCAGCCCCCGTACGGGGCAAGACACTGAAGCTTTCTTT. Translation: CASPRTGQDTEAFF.

Only a few counts were recorded for this clonotype. Germline and junction disagree at one end, which may indicate a read error. This chain uses TRBV5-4 with TRBJ1-3, with D unclear. Germline values: CDR1 SGHNT, CDR2 YYREEE (reference sequence). The CDR3 extends over 15 amino acids. The chain's CDR3 is CASSLGRRDGNPIYF. The CDR3 DNA is TGTGCCAGCAGCTTGGGCCGCCGAGATGGAAACCCCATATATTTT.

This clonotype showed up many times. V gene TRBV6-1 combines with J gene TRBJ2-7, with 7 nucleotides matching TRBD2. Germline values: CDR1 MNHNS, CDR2 SASEGT. CDR3 length equals 14 residues. V lost 3 bases to trimming and J lost 3 bases; unmatched junction nucleotides: 5. The CDR3 sequence is CASSDGGVVYEQYF. The CDR3 DNA sequence: TGTGCCAGCAGTGATGGGGGGGTCGTCTACGAGCAGTACTTC.